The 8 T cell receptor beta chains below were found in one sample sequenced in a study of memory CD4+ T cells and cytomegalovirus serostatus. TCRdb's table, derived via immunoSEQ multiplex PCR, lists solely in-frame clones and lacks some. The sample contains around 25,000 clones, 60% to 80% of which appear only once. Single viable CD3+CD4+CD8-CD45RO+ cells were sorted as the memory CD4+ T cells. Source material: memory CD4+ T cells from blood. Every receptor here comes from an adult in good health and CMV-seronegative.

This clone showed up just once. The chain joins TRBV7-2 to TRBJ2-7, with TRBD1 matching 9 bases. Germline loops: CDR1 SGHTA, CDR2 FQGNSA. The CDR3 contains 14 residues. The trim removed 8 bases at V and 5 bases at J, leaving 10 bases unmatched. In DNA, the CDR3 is TGTGCCAGCGACGCGGGGACAGGGATCCACGAGCAGTACTTC. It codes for CASDAGTGIHEQYF.

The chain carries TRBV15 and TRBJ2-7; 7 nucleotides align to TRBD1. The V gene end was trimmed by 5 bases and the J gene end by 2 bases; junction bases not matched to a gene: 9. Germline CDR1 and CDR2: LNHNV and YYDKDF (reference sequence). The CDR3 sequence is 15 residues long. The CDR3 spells CATSGPQGVTYEQYF. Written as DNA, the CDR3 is TGTGCCACCAGCGGCCCCCAGGGGGTAACCTACGAGCAGTACTTC.

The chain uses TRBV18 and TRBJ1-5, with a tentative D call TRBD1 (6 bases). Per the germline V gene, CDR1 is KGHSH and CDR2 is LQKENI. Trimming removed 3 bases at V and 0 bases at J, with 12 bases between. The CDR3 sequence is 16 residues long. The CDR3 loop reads CASSPVRGYSNQPQHF. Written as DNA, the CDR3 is TGTGCCAGCTCACCCGTAAGGGGGTATAGCAATCAGCCCCAGCATTTT.

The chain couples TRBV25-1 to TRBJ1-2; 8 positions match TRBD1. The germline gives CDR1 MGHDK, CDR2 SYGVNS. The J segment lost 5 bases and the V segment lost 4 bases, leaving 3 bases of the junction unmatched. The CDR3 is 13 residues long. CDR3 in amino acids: CASSGTGGYGYTF. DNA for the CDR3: TGTGCCAGCAGTGGTACAGGGGGGTATGGCTACACCTTC.

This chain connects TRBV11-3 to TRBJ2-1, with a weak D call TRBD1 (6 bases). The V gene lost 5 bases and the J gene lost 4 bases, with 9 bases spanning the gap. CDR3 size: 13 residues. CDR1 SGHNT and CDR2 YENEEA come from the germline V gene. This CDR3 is CASSEQGYNEQFF. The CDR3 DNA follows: TGTGCCAGCAGCGAACAGGGATACAATGAGCAGTTCTTC. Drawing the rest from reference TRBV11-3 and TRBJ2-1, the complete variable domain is EAGVVQSPRYKIIEKKQPVAFWCNPISGHNTLYWYLQNLGQGPELLIRYENEEAVDDSQLPKDRFSAERLKGVDSTLKIQPAELGDSAVYLCASSEQGYNEQFFGPGTRLTVL.

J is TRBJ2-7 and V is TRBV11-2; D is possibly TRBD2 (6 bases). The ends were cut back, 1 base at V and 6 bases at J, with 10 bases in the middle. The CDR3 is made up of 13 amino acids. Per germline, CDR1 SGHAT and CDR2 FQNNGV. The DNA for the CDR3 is TGTGCCAGCAGCTTAGGGGGGGTTTTCGAGCAGTACTTC. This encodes CASSLGGVFEQYF.

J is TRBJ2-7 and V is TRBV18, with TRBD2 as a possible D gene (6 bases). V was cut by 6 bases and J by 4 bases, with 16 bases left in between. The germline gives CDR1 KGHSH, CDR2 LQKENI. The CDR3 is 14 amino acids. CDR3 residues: CASSQGGPGYEQYF. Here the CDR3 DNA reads TGTGCCAGCTCCCAAGGAGGGCCCGGGTACGAGCAGTACTTC. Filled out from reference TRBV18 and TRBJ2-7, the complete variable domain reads NAGVMQNPRHLVRRRGQEARLRCSPMKGHSHVYWYRQLPEEGLKFMVYLQKENIIDESGMPKERFSAEFPKEGPSILRIQQVVRGDSAAYFCASSQGGPGYEQYFGPGTRLTVT.

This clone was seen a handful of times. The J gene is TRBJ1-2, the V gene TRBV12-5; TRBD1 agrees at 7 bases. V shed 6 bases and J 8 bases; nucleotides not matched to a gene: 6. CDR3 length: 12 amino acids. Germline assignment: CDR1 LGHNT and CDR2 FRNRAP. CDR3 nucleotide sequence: TGTGCTAGTGGACAAGGGGGCTTCGGCTACACCTTC. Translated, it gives CASGQGGFGYTF.